A single T cell receptor (beta chain) is shown here with its context. This clone was counted a single time. Its antigen is currently not known. Base qualities are not recorded, but no much larger clone differs from it by a single base. These data are taken from a study of blood T cell repertoires in COVID-19 (dated by TCRdb to the early 2020s). About the investigation overall: Samples from collaborators originated in the United States, Italy and Spain and spanned both the acute and convalescent phases of COVID-19. The prospective study material was composed of cDNA or gDNA derived from T cells, B-cell-depleted T cells, or PBMCs. The dataset comprised deeply sampled blood TCRbeta repertoires from subjects exposed to, actively infected with, or recovered from COVID-19. The repertoires were released in a freely available public database intended as a resource for research on the immune response to SARS-CoV-2. The samples were drawn from two sources: the first 160 participants of the ongoing ImmuneRACE study, and 1,000 to 1,500 subjects contributed by 6 global collaborators. Nearly every sample came with metadata listing a de-identified subject ID, COVID-19 status, age in years and sex. Where HLA class I and class II types were available, the types were taken from metadata supplied by the sample provider, not from assay-based typing. The paper's findings and limits, for the study overall: Clinical and demographic metadata were provided uncurated, with the amount varying by source and participant.

At the junction V is shortened by 4 bases and J by 1 base, with 7 bases in between. From the germline V gene, CDR1 is SGHVS and CDR2 is FQNEAQ. Including the terminal cysteine and phenylalanine, the CDR3 comprises 14 residues. Of all the DNA, just the CDR3 is kept, 42 bases in frame from base 1. Each collaborating institution followed its own protocols to collect whole blood in K2EDTA tubes. For TCRbeta analysis, collaborators shipped samples in one of three forms: frozen whole blood, isolated PBMCs, or DNA extracted from either of those sample types. The immunoSEQ Assay, a bias-controlled multiplex PCR, was used to amplify TCRbeta CDR3 regions from genomic DNA. As for how the authors treated the data: The number of nucleated cells in each sample was estimated by amplification of reference gene primers within the assay. Sequence reads were collapsed and filtered to measure the absolute abundance of every unique TCRbeta CDR3 rearrangement. For each sample, productive Simpson clonality was calculated as the square root of Simpson's diversity index across productive rearrangements. As stored in TCRdb, this immuneACCESS dataset retains in-frame rearrangements with V and J assigned. A fraction of the clones does not appear; measured against another copy, unresolved V genes explain less than half of the discrepancy, and the remainder lacks a known reason. V and J calls and clone size are as listed in that table; D and trimming were resolved from the DNA. Within this sample are about 23,000 clones, with approximately 84% of them counted one time only. Around 18% of the sample lies in the top ten.

The chain joins TRBV7-8 to TRBJ2-2; TRBD2 might be the D gene, on 5 matching bases. Specimen: peripheral blood. This clonotype was obtained from an elderly woman with acute or convalescent COVID-19. The bases are TGTGCCAGCAGCTCGGGAAGGAACACCGGGGAGCTGTTTTTT. This encodes CASSSGRNTGELFF.